This entry is about one T cell receptor beta chain. As yet, its antigen is unknown. The CDR3 runs 16 residues. The trim removed 3 bases at V and 9 bases at J, leaving 13 bases unmatched. Germline CDR1 reads KGHSH; CDR2 reads LQKENI. This record comes from a study of shared clonotypes between healthy human individuals. Whole-study context: Two women and a few men aged 18 to 49 made up the donors. Study findings and constraints: Generally, naive subsets came out with larger estimated richness than memory subsets.

At the deep level, the assay was run. Per the study methods: Filtering was not the same, since immunoSEQ gave junction-only sequences without quality scores. Produced via immunoSEQ multiplex PCR; TCRdb's table is partial and in-frame only. That table furnishes V, J and clone size, whereas the DNA furnished D and trimming. The table lists more than 850,000 clones, 78% of them singletons. The V gene is TRBV18, the J gene TRBJ2-7; TRBD1 matches 11 bases. The receptor was derived from a man aged 18 to 29 in good health. Some clones in this sample may be carry-over from other donors' samples. Sequencing was done on a sample of memory CD4+ T cells from PBMCs. The sample's subset: CD45RA-negative fraction. The CDR3 here is CASSPGLRTGGFGQYF. The DNA for the CDR3 is TGTGCCAGCTCACCGGGCCTGCGGACAGGGGGCTTTGGGCAGTACTTC.